The next 11 T cell receptor beta chains were all read from a single sample in a study of blood T cell repertoires in COVID-19. Produced via immunoSEQ multiplex PCR; TCRdb's table is partial and in-frame only. The sample has about 160,000 clones, 75% to 90% seen once; the top ten hold 3% to 4%. Input material: peripheral blood. These receptors were taken from a human donor with acute or convalescent COVID-19. The donor label of this sample is uncertain.

The genes are TRBV10-2 and TRBJ1-5; D remains unclear. The CDR3 runs to 15 residues. The V gene lost 6 bases and the J gene lost 2 bases, with 14 bases spanning the gap. Germline-derived CDR1 and CDR2 are WSHSY and SAAADI. In nucleotides, the CDR3 is TGCGCCAGCAGGGCCGGCGGGCTGGGCAATCAGCCCCAGCATTTT. Translated, it gives CASRAGGLGNQPQHF.

The chain combines TRBV11-3 with TRBJ2-1, with TRBD1 as a possible D gene (5 bases). V shed 1 base and J shed 9 bases, with 13 bases lying between them. Germline values: CDR1 SGHNT, CDR2 YENEEA. This CDR3 contains 14 residues. CDR3 sequence reads: CASSLVTQGGEQFF. CDR3 nucleotides: TGTGCCAGCAGCTTAGTGACGCAGGGCGGTGAGCAGTTCTTC. The full variable domain, in which reference TRBV11-3 and TRBJ2-1 provide the parts outside the CDR3, is EAGVVQSPRYKIIEKKQPVAFWCNPISGHNTLYWYLQNLGQGPELLIRYENEEAVDDSQLPKDRFSAERLKGVDSTLKIQPAELGDSAVYLCASSLVTQGGEQFFGPGTRLTVL.

The rearrangement links TRBV4-2 to TRBJ1-2, with 10 bases identical to TRBD1. The CDR3 runs 15 residues. From germline, CDR1 is LGHNA and CDR2 YNFKEQ. Losses at the gene ends were 4 bases for V and 7 bases for J; bases not matched to a gene: 9. CDR3: CASSPRTGGWSGYTF. The DNA for the CDR3 is TGTGCCAGCAGCCCCCGGACAGGGGGATGGAGTGGCTACACCTTC.

V usage is TRBV5-1 and J usage is TRBJ2-1, with D possibly being TRBD1 (6 bases). The CDR3 is 14 residues long. Trimming shortened V by 0 bases and J by 4 bases, and 8 bases separated the two germline ends. The germline V gene encodes CDR1 SGHRS and CDR2 YFSETQ. The CDR3 sequence is CASSLGTEYNEQFF. The CDR3 DNA reads as TGCGCCAGCAGCTTGGGGACAGAGTACAATGAGCAGTTCTTC. Full variable domain (remainder filled in from reference TRBV5-1 and TRBJ2-1): KAGVTQTPRYLIKTRGQQVTLSCSPISGHRSVSWYQQTPGQGLQFLFEYFSETQRNKGNFPGRFSGRQFSNSRSEMNVSTLELGDSALYLCASSLGTEYNEQFFGPGTRLTVL.

This clone was counted between two and nine times. The chain recombines TRBV5-5 with TRBJ1-3; tentative D call: TRBD1 (5 bases). CDR3 length: 16 residues. Germline V gene data show CDR1 as SGHKS and CDR2 as YYEKEE (reference sequence). V lost 0 bases, J lost 1 base, and 11 bases lay in between. The CDR3 protein is CASSLGGGLSGNTIYF. In nucleotides, the CDR3 is TGTGCCAGCAGCTTGGGTGGGGGACTTTCTGGAAACACCATATATTTT.

The J gene is TRBJ1-5, the V gene TRBV19; TRBD1 might be the D (5 bases). Germline loops: CDR1 LNHDA, CDR2 SQIVND (reference sequence). This CDR3 has 16 residues. V was trimmed by 5 bases and J by 2 bases, leaving 16 bases between them. CDR3 sequence: CASSSGLGRGNQPQHF. CDR3 DNA sequence: TGTGCCAGTAGTTCCGGGTTGGGGCGAGGCAATCAGCCCCAGCATTTT.

V usage is TRBV7-2 and J usage is TRBJ2-7; D gene unclear. The V end was cut by 2 bases, the J end by 3 bases, with 11 bases between. CDR3 length equals 14 residues. Germline V gene lookup returns CDR1 SGHTA and CDR2 FQGNSA. CDR3 DNA sequence: TGTGCCAGCAGCTTATCAACAGAGCACTACGAGCAGTACTTC. It is translated as CASSLSTEHYEQYF. The full variable domain, its missing parts supplied by reference TRBV7-2 and TRBJ2-7, is GAGVSQSPSNKVTEKGKDVELRCDPISGHTALYWYRQSLGQGLEFLIYFQGNSAPDKSGLPSDRFSAERTGGSVSTLTIQRTQQEDSAVYLCASSLSTEHYEQYFGPGTRLTVT.

The CDR3 DNA is TGTGCCAGCAGTGAGACGACAGGATGGGGGAGCATTCAGTACTTC. Its translation is CASSETTGWGSIQYF. The J gene is TRBJ2-4, the V gene TRBV25-1, with D possibly being TRBD1 (6 bases). Trimming left V 3 bases short and J 9 bases short, with 18 bases between. This CDR3 has 15 residues. CDR1 MGHDK and CDR2 SYGVNS come from the germline V gene.

J is TRBJ2-5 and V is TRBV5-1, with TRBD2 identical over 7 bases. The CDR3 is 16 amino acids. With 3 bases clipped from V and 3 bases from J, the junction kept 11 bases outside the gene matches. The germline V gene has CDR1 SGHRS and CDR2 YFSETQ. The CDR3 spells CASSSGMGGGKETQYF. The CDR3 nucleotides read TGCGCCAGCAGCTCAGGAATGGGGGGAGGGAAAGAGACCCAGTACTTC.

This clone was detected only once. The chain links TRBV6-6 to TRBJ1-2, with unresolved D. V lost 3 bases, J lost 4 bases, and 12 bases lay in between. CDR3 length: 14 residues. Germline values: CDR1 MNHNY, CDR2 SVGAGI (reference sequence). This CDR3 reads CASSYTEGSYGYTF. In DNA, the CDR3 is TGTGCCAGCAGTTATACGGAGGGAAGCTATGGCTACACCTTC.

The chain recombines TRBV5-6 with TRBJ2-3; D perhaps matches TRBD1 (6 bases). The germline gives CDR1 SGHDT, CDR2 YYEEEE. Trimming took 4 bases from V and 1 from J, leaving 10 bases between them. The CDR3 consists of 14 residues. Here the CDR3 reads CASSPTGGTDTQYF. The CDR3, as DNA: TGTGCCAGCAGCCCGACAGGAGGCACAGATACGCAGTATTTT.